The clone carrying this TCR beta chain was observed once. After removal of 8 bases from V and 6 bases from J, the junction contained 4 bases not matched to a gene. This CDR3 is 12 amino acids long. The germline CDR1 and CDR2 sequences are SGHAT and FQDESV (reference sequence). The data stem from a study of T-cell reconstitution after alpha-beta-depleted transplantation in children. A library of TCRbeta sequences, prepared with unique molecular identifiers, was generated. One entry per CDR3 protein, called by TCRdb with MiXCR from the PCR reads. The data show about 900,000 distinct CDR3 sequences, about 26% seen once.

This chain joins TRBV11-1 and TRBJ2-7; TRBD1 matches at 10 bases. Sequencing used PBMCs, mostly from graft donor cells, obtained 360 days after TCRalphabeta/CD19-depleted stem cell transplant. This TCR derives from a boy younger than two who had a stem cell transplant for SCID, so the T cells may come from the graft donor. CDR3 region: CASRTGGSEQYF. DNA for the CDR3: TGTGCCAGCCGGACAGGGGGAAGCGAGCAGTACTTC.